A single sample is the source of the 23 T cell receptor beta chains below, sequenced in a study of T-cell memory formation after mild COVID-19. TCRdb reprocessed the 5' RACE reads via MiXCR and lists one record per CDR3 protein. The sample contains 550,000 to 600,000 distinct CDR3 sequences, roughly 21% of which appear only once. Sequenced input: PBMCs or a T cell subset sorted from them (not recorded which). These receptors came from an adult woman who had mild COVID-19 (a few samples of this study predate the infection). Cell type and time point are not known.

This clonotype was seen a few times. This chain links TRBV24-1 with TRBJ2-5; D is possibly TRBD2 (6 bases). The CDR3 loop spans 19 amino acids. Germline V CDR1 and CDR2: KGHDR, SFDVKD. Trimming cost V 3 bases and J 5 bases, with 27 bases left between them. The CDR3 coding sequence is TGTGCCACCAGTGATCACCCAACTTACCCCGGGAGCCCGCAGGAGACCCAGTACTTC. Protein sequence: CATSDHPTYPGSPQETQYF.

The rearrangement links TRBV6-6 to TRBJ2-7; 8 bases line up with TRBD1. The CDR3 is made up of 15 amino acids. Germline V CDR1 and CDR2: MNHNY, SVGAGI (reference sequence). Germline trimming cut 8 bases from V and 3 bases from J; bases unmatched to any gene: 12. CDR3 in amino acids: CASLPRRTGGYEQYF. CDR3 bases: TGTGCCAGCCTCCCCCGGCGCACAGGGGGCTACGAGCAGTACTTC.

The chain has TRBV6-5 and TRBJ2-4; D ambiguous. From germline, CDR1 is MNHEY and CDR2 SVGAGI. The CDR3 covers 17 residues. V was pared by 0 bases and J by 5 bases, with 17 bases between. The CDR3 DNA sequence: TGTGCCAGCAGTTACTCTACGGGCCTACCGGCCCAAAACATTCAGTACTTC. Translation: CASSYSTGLPAQNIQYF.

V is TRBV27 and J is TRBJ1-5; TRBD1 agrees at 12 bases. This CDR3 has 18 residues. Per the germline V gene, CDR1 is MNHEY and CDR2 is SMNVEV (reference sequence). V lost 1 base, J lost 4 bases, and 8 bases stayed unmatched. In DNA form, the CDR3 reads TGTGCCAGCAGTTTATACGGGACAGGGGGCGAGGGGAATCAGCCCCAGCATTTT. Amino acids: CASSLYGTGGEGNQPQHF.

As DNA, the CDR3 is TGCGCCAGCAGGGGACAGGGATGGGCAGAGACCCAGTACTTC. Translated, it gives CASRGQGWAETQYF. J is TRBJ2-5 and V is TRBV5-1; TRBD1 agrees at 9 bases. Germline-derived CDR1 and CDR2 are SGHRS and YFSETQ. Trimming removed 5 bases from V and 4 bases from J; junction bases left unmatched: 6. The CDR3 has 14 amino acids.

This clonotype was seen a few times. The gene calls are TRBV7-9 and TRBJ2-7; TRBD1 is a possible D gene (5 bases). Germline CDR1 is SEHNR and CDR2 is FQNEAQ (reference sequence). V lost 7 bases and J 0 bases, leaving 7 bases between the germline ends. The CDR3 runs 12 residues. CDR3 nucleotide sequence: TGTGCCAGCAAACAGGACTCCTACGAGCAGTACTTC. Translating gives CASKQDSYEQYF.

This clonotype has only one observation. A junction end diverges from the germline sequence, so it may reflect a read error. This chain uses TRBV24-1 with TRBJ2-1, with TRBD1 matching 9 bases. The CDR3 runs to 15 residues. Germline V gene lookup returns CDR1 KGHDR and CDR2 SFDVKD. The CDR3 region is CATSPQGQGIHELFF. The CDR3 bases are TGTGCCACCAGTCCCCAGGGACAGGGTATCCATGAGCTGTTCTTC.

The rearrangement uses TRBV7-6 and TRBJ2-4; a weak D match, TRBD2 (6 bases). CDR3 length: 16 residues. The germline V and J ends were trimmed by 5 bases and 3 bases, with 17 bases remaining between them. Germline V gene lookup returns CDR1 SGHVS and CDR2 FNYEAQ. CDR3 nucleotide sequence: TGTGCCAGCAGCCTAAGTTTCGGGACTGGCAAAAACATTCAGTACTTC. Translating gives CASSLSFGTGKNIQYF.

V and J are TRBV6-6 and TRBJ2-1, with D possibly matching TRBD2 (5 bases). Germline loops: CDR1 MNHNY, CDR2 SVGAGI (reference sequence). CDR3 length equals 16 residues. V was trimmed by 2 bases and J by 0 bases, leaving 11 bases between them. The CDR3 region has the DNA TGTGCCAGCAGTTACCTTGGCGGGTACTCCTACAATGAGCAGTTCTTC. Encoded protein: CASSYLGGYSYNEQFF.

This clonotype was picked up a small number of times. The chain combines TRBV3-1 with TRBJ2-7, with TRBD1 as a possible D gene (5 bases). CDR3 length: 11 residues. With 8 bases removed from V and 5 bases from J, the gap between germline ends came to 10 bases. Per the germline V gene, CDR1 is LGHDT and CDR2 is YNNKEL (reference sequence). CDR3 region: CASGHRNEQYF. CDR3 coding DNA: TGTGCCAGCGGGCACAGGAACGAGCAGTACTTC.

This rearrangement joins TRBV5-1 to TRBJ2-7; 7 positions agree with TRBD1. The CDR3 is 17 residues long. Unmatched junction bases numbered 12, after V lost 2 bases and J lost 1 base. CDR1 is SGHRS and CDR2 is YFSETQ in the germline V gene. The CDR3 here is CASSFRTGSTDSYEQYF. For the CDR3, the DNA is TGCGCCAGCAGCTTCCGGACAGGTTCGACGGATTCCTACGAGCAGTACTTC.

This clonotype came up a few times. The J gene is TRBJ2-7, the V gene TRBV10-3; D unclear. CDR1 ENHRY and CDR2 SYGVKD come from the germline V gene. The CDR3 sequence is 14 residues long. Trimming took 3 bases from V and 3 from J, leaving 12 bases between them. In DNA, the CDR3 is TGTGCCATCAGTGATACAAGAGAAAACTACGAGCAGTACTTC. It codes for CAISDTRENYEQYF.

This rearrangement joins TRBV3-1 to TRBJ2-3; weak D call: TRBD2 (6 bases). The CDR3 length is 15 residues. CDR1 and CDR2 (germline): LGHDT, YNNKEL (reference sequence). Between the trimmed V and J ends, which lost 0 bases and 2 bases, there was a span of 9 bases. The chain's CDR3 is CASSQDGGYTDTQYF. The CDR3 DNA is TGTGCCAGCAGCCAAGACGGGGGATACACAGATACGCAGTATTTT.

CDR3 nucleotides: TGTGCCATCAGATTACGGGGCTCCTACGAGCAGTACTTC. Its translation is CAIRLRGSYEQYF. This chain joins TRBV12-3 or TRBV12-4 and TRBJ2-7, with D possibly being TRBD2 (5 bases). V lost 10 bases to trimming and J lost 0 bases, with 13 bases between them. The CDR3 sequence is 13 residues long.

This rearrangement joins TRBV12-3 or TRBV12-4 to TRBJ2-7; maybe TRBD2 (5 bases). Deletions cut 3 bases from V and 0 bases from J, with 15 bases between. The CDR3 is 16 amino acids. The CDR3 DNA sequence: TGTGCCAGCAGTTTCTCCCTAGCAACTAACTCCTACGAGCAGTACTTC. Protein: CASSFSLATNSYEQYF.

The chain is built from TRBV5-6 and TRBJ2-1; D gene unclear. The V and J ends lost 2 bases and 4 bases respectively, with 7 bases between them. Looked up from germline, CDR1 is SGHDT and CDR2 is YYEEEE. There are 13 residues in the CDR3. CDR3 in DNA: TGTGCCAGCAGCTTCGTGGCATACAATGAGCAGTTCTTC. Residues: CASSFVAYNEQFF.

CDR3: CASSLGGQLNSPLHF. In DNA, the CDR3 is TGTGCCAGCAGCTTAGGGGGACAGCTCAATTCACCCCTCCACTTT. This sequence joins TRBV7-2 and TRBJ1-6, with 7 bases fitting TRBD1. The ends lost 1 base at V and 7 bases at J; junction bases unmatched: 4. CDR3 length: 15 residues. The germline V gene has CDR1 SGHTA and CDR2 FQGNSA.

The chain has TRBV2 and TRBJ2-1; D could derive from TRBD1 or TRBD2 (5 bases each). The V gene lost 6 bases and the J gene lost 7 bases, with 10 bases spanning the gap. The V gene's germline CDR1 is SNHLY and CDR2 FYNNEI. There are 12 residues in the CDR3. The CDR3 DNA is TGTGCCAGCAGAGGGGACGGGAATGAGCAGTTCTTC. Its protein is CASRGDGNEQFF.

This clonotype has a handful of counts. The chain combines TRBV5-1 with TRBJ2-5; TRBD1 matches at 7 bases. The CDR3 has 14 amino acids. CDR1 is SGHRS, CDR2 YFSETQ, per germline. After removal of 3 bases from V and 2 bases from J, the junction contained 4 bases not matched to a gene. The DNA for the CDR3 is TGCGCCAGCAGCTACCGGGACAGTCAAGAGACCCAGTACTTC. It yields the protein CASSYRDSQETQYF.

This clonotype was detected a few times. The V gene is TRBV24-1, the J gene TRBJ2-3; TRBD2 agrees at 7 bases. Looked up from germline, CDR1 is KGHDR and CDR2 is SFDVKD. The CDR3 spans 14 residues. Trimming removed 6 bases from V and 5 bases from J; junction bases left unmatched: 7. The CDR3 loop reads CATSFSGVGDTQYF. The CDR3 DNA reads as TGTGCCACCAGTTTCAGCGGGGTCGGAGATACGCAGTATTTT.

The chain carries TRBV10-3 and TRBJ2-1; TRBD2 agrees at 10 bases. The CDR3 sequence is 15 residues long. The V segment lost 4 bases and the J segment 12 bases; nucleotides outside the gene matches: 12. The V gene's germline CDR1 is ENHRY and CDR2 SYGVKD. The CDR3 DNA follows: TGTGCCATCAGTGGGACTAGCGGCCCCTTGGTTGGGCAGTTCTTC. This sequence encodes CAISGTSGPLVGQFF.

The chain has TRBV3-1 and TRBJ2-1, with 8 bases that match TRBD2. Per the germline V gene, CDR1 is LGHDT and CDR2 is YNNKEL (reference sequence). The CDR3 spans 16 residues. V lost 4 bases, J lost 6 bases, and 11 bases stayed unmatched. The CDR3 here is CASSPTGTRYANEQFF. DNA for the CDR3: TGTGCCAGCAGCCCAACCGGGACTAGATACGCCAATGAGCAGTTCTTC.

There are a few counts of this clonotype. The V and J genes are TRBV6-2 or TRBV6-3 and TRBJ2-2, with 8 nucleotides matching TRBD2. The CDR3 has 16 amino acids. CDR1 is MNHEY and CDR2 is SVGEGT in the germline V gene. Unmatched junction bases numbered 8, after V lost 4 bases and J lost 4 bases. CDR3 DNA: TGTGCCAGCAGTTCACAAGCGGGAGCCGGCACCGGGGAGCTGTTTTTT. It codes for CASSSQAGAGTGELFF.